These 22 T cell receptor beta chains came from one sample sequenced in a study of T cells in Graves' hyperthyroidism and ophthalmopathy. There were TCR beta CDR3 regions amplified from RNA transcripts. The TCR CDR3 first-round RT-PCR relied on the HTBI primer set. One entry per CDR3 protein results from TCRdb running MiXCR on the multiplex PCR reads. The repertoire has a few hundred thousand distinct CDR3 sequences, around 13% of them found once; the top ten carry roughly 35%. Sequencing was performed on blood. All receptors derive from a woman aged 40 to 50 with Graves' ophthalmopathy.

This clonotype was seen repeatedly, ten times or more. The chain has TRBV7-2 and TRBJ2-7; a possible D gene is TRBD1 (6 bases). Trimming removed 4 bases from V and 9 bases from J, with 16 bases in between. In germline, CDR1 is SGHTA, CDR2 FQGNSA. CDR3 length: 13 amino acids. CDR3 sequence reads: CASSWAITGTQYF. DNA for the CDR3: TGTGCCAGCAGCTGGGCGATAACAGGGACGCAGTACTTC.

In regard to this clonotype: A read error is possible here, since a much larger clone lies one base away. The chain carries TRBV11-2 and TRBJ1-1; D gene uncertain. Germline V CDR1 and CDR2: SGHAT, FQNNGV. The V and J ends lost 3 bases and 0 bases respectively, with 14 bases between them. CDR3 length equals 16 residues. The chain's CDR3 is CASSLGLGRLNTEAFF. DNA for the CDR3: TGTGCCAGCAGCTTGGGGTTAGGACGGCTGAACACTGAAGCTTTCTTT.

Ten or more counts support this clonotype. The rearrangement joins TRBV29-1 to TRBJ2-3, with 8 bases identical to TRBD2. There are 14 residues in the CDR3. V lost 2 bases and J lost 4; bases outside the gene matches: 5. From germline, CDR1 is SQVTM and CDR2 ANQGSEA. CDR3 bases: TGCAGCGTTGAACCTCACGGGGGGGCAGATACGCAGTATTTT. Translation gives CSVEPHGGADTQYF.

This clonotype came up many times. The chain carries TRBV5-1 and TRBJ2-1, with TRBD1 identical over 9 bases. Germline CDR1 and CDR2: SGHRS and YFSETQ. The CDR3 spans 14 residues. The ends lost 2 bases at V and 8 bases at J; junction bases unmatched: 5. CDR3: CASSLHRGPHEQFF. The CDR3, as DNA: TGCGCCAGCAGCTTACACAGGGGGCCCCATGAGCAGTTCTTC.

This clonotype was detected ten times or more. The chain employs TRBV28 and TRBJ1-2; D not certain. The V gene's germline CDR1 is MDHEN and CDR2 SYDVKM. Trimming took 6 bases from V and 7 from J, leaving 15 bases between them. CDR3 length equals 13 residues. As DNA, the CDR3 is TGTGCCAGCAGCGGCACCGCTTCACCTGGCTACACCTTC. This sequence encodes CASSGTASPGYTF.

This clonotype was seen many times. The chain carries TRBV27 and TRBJ2-7, with 8 bases matching TRBD2. CDR3 length equals 17 residues. Germline trimming cut 3 bases from V and 4 bases from J; bases unmatched to any gene: 14. Germline values: CDR1 MNHEY, CDR2 SMNVEV (reference sequence). The CDR3 nucleotides are TGTGCCAGCAGTTTTTTACGGGAGGGCCGGAGGGGGTACGAGCAGTACTTC. Protein product: CASSFLREGRRGYEQYF.

This clonotype was detected many times. This rearrangement joins TRBV7-9 to TRBJ2-7; D tentatively reads TRBD1 or TRBD2 (5 bases each). Germline V gives CDR1 SEHNR, CDR2 FQNEAQ (reference sequence). This CDR3 comprises 16 residues. Deletions cut 4 bases from V and 2 bases from J, with 18 bases between. CDR3 residues: CASSSSVEGFPYEQYF. The CDR3 DNA sequence: TGTGCCAGCAGCTCATCGGTCGAGGGGTTCCCCTACGAGCAGTACTTC.

This clonotype was recorded at least ten times. This chain's CDR3 is CASSLRRLNEKLFF. CDR3 sequence (DNA): TGTGCCAGCAGTCTACGACGGTTAAATGAAAAACTGTTTTTT. The chain joins TRBV27 to TRBJ1-4, with D hard to call. The CDR3 runs to 14 residues. The germline V and J ends were trimmed by 5 bases and 5 bases, with 12 bases remaining between them. CDR1 and CDR2 from the germline V gene are MNHEY and SMNVEV (reference sequence).

This clonotype was counted at least ten times. This rearrangement joins TRBV12-3 or TRBV12-4 to TRBJ1-5; 7 positions match TRBD1. The CDR3 is 15 amino acids. V lost 5 bases, J lost 4 bases, and 8 bases stayed unmatched. The CDR3 reads CASSPRQGLNQPQHF. CDR3 nucleotides: TGTGCCAGCAGTCCCAGACAGGGTTTAAATCAGCCCCAGCATTTT.

V is TRBV3-1 and J is TRBJ2-2; no clear D. Per germline, CDR1 LGHDT and CDR2 YNNKEL (reference sequence). The V gene lost 1 base and the J gene lost 6 bases, with 6 bases spanning the gap. CDR3 length: 13 residues. CDR3 nucleotides: TGTGCCAGCAGCCAAGGGTTGGCCGGGGAGCTGTTTTTT. Residues: CASSQGLAGELFF.

V and J are TRBV27 and TRBJ2-3; TRBD1 aligns across 10 bases. J gave up 1 base and V 5 bases, and 3 bases lay outside the gene matches. CDR1 MNHEY and CDR2 SMNVEV come from the germline V gene (reference sequence). This CDR3 is built from 15 residues. CDR3 sequence: CASSPGQGGTDTQYF. CDR3 sequence (DNA): TGTGCCAGCAGTCCCGGACAGGGGGGCACAGATACGCAGTATTTT.

This clonotype was seen at least ten times. The rearrangement uses TRBV6-1 and TRBJ1-5; D may be TRBD1 (6 bases). Between the trimmed V and J ends, which lost 1 base and 9 bases, there was a span of 10 bases. Germline CDR1 and CDR2: MNHNS and SASEGT. CDR3 length equals 13 residues. The CDR3 protein is CASSEDRVSPQHF. DNA of the CDR3: TGTGCCAGCAGTGAAGACAGGGTTTCGCCCCAGCATTTT.

The sample holds many counts of this clonotype. The gene calls are TRBV2 and TRBJ1-1; unclear D gene. Germline V gives CDR1 SNHLY, CDR2 FYNNEI. This CDR3 has 13 residues. V was shortened by 3 bases and J by 4 bases, with 9 bases between the two germline ends. The CDR3 nucleotides are TGTGCCAGCAGTGATCCAACAGTCACTGAAGCTTTCTTT. Amino acid sequence: CASSDPTVTEAFF.

At least ten counts were recorded for this clonotype. The rearrangement uses TRBV6-1 and TRBJ2-5; 10 nucleotides align to TRBD1. The V gene end was trimmed by 8 bases and the J gene end by 5 bases; junction bases not matched to a gene: 8. The CDR3 is 14 amino acids. Germline V gives CDR1 MNHNS, CDR2 SASEGT. The CDR3 region has the DNA TGTGCCAGCGGAAGACAGGGGGCCTTGGAGACCCAGTACTTC. Amino acids: CASGRQGALETQYF.

This clonotype was seen ten or more times. This rearrangement joins TRBV3-1 to TRBJ2-3; 7 positions match TRBD2. J gave up 6 bases and V 4 bases, and 13 bases lay outside the gene matches. The CDR3 is 16 residues long. CDR1 and CDR2 from the germline V gene are LGHDT and YNNKEL (reference sequence). As DNA, the CDR3 is TGTGCCAGCAGCCCTTATACTAGCGAGCGCCCTGATACGCAGTATTTT. Translation gives CASSPYTSERPDTQYF.

The J gene is TRBJ2-1, the V gene TRBV28; 8 bases fit TRBD2. CDR1 and CDR2 from the germline V gene are MDHEN and SYDVKM. This CDR3 has 13 residues. Trimming took 4 bases from V and 12 from J; bases not matched to a gene: 8. The CDR3 protein is CASSWDSGNRQFF. In DNA, the CDR3 is TGTGCCAGCAGTTGGGATAGCGGGAATCGGCAGTTCTTC.

This clonotype showed up just a few times. The CDR3 region has the DNA TGTGCCAGCAGCCGGGAGGGGACAGGGGGCGTCTATGGCTACACCTTC. It specifies CASSREGTGGVYGYTF. The genes are TRBV7-9 and TRBJ1-2; 12 nucleotides line up with TRBD1. Germline assignment: CDR1 SEHNR and CDR2 FQNEAQ (reference sequence). V gave up 5 bases and J gave up 4 bases; unmatched junction bases: 8. The CDR3 is made up of 16 amino acids.

This clonotype appeared many times. The V and J genes are TRBV24-1 and TRBJ1-2, with D possibly TRBD1 on 5 matching bases. Germline CDR1 and CDR2: KGHDR and SFDVKD. The ends were cut back, 5 bases at V and 4 bases at J, with 10 bases in the middle. The CDR3 is 13 residues long. CDR3 protein: CATSGDDFYGYTF. CDR3 bases: TGTGCCACCAGTGGGGACGACTTCTATGGCTACACCTTC.

There are many counts of this clonotype. The V gene is TRBV5-1, the J gene TRBJ1-1; no firm D call. CDR1 is SGHRS and CDR2 is YFSETQ in the germline V gene. Trimming cost V 1 base and J 0 bases, with 10 bases left between them. The CDR3 is made up of 15 amino acids. CDR3 residues: CASSLSLSLNTEAFF. CDR3 in DNA: TGCGCCAGCAGCTTGTCATTGTCTTTGAACACTGAAGCTTTCTTT.

The J gene is TRBJ2-6, the V gene TRBV5-1; D remains unclear. Germline loops: CDR1 SGHRS, CDR2 YFSETQ. V lost 1 base, J lost 1 base, and 6 bases lay in between. The CDR3 extends over 15 amino acids. DNA for the CDR3: TGCGCCAGCAGCTTGTACGGTTCTGGGGCCAACGTCCTGACTTTC. It is translated as CASSLYGSGANVLTF.

The V and J genes are TRBV30 and TRBJ1-2, with TRBD1 as a possible D gene (5 bases). Deletions cut 0 bases from V and 7 bases from J, with 15 bases between. This CDR3 spans 14 amino acids. Germline V gene lookup returns CDR1 GTSNPN and CDR2 SVGIG (reference sequence). The CDR3 region is CAWSVSGRAIGYTF. For the CDR3, the DNA is TGTGCCTGGAGTGTATCAGGGAGAGCTATTGGCTACACCTTC.

This clonotype appeared a few times. The V and J genes are TRBV28 and TRBJ2-7; no definite D call. Germline CDR1 is MDHEN and CDR2 is SYDVKM. V lost 3 bases and J 0 bases, leaving 12 bases between the germline ends. This CDR3 is 15 amino acids long. This chain's CDR3 is CASSFQVQNSYEQYF. The CDR3, as DNA: TGTGCCAGCAGTTTCCAGGTCCAAAACTCCTACGAGCAGTACTTC.